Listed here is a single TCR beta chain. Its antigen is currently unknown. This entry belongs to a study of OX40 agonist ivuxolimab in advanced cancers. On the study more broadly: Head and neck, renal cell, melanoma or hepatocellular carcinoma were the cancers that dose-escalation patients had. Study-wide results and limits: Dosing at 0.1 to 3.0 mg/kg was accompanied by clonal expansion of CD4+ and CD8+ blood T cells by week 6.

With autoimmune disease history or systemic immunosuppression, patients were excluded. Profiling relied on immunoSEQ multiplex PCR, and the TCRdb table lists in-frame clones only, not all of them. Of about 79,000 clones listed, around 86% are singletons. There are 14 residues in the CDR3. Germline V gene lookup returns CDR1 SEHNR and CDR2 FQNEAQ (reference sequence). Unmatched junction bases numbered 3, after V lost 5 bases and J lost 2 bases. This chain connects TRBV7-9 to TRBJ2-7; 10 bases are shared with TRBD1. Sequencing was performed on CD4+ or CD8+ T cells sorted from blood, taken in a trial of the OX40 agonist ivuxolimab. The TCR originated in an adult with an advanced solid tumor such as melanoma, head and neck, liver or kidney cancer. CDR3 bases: TGTGCCAGCAGCCGCGGGACAGGGGCCTACGAGCAGTACTTC. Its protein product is CASSRGTGAYEQYF.